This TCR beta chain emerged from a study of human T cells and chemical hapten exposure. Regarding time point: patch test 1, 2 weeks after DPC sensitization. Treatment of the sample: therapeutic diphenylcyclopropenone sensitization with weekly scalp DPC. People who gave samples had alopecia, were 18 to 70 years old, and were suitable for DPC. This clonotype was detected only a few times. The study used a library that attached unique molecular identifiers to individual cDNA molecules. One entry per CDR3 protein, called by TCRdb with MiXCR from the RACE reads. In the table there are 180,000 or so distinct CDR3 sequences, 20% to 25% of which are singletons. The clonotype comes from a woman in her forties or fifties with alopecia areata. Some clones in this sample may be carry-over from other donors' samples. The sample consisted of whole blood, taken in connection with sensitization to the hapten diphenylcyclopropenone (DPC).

The CDR3 reads CSVGFSGSNEQFF. The DNA of the CDR3 is TGCAGCGTTGGGTTTAGCGGGAGTAATGAGCAGTTCTTC. The rearrangement uses TRBV29-1 and TRBJ2-1; TRBD2 matches at 9 bases. The CDR3 runs 13 residues. Germline lookup yields CDR1 SQVTM and CDR2 ANQGSEA. Trimming cost V 4 bases and J 7 bases; bases outside gene matches: 5.